This TCR beta chain was sequenced during a study of T cells after yellow fever vaccination. Overall study findings and caveats: There was a possibility that FACS-sorted repertoires contained abundant clonotypes contaminating from the bulk population. The booster saw the reappearance of most primary-vaccination clones (about 95% CD4, 88% CD8). Although the secondary response was weaker, it peaked faster, at day 5 versus 15.

Production of TCR cDNA was by 5'RACE template switching, which also added a universal primer site and UMIs. Using its own MiXCR run on the 5' RACE reads, TCRdb lists one record per CDR3 protein. The table lists 300,000 to 400,000 distinct CDR3 sequences, 9.5% to 15% of them singletons. In this sample, this clonotype turned up a few times. The target antigen is unknown. This clonotype was sampled from a man aged 18 to 30 who received the YFV17D yellow fever vaccine. Sequences were derived from CD4+ T cells sorted from PBMCs, sampled 15 days after the yellow fever booster vaccination.

The CDR3 coding sequence is TGTGCCAGCACCGAGACAGGGGCCTTTAACTATGGCTACACCTTC. Protein sequence: CASTETGAFNYGYTF. The genes are TRBV6-5 and TRBJ1-2; 8 nucleotides align to TRBD1. The CDR3 is made up of 15 amino acids. J lost 1 base, V lost 7 bases, and 8 bases had no gene match. The germline V gene has CDR1 MNHEY and CDR2 SVGAGI.